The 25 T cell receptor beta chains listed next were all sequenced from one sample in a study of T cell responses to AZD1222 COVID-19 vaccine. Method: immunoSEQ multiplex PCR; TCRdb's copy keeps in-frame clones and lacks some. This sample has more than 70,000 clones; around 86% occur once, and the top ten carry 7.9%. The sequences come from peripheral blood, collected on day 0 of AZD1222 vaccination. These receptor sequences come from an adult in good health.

The CDR3 here is CASSRDLIQETQYF. CDR3 nucleotides: TGTGCCAGCAGCCGGGACTTAATTCAAGAGACCCAGTACTTC. The chain employs TRBV7-9 and TRBJ2-5, with D possibly matching TRBD2 (6 bases). CDR3 size: 14 residues. The V end lost 5 bases, the J end lost 2 bases, and 12 bases lay between the germline ends. Per the germline V gene, CDR1 is SEHNR and CDR2 is FQNEAQ (reference sequence).

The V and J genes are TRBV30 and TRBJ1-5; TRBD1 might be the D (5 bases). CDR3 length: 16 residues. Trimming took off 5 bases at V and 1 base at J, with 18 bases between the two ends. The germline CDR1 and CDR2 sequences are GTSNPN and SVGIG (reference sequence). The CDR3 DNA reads TGTGCCTGGGGGGATGGGGGGAGCAGGAGCAATCAGCCCCAGCATTTT. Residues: CAWGDGGSRSNQPQHF.

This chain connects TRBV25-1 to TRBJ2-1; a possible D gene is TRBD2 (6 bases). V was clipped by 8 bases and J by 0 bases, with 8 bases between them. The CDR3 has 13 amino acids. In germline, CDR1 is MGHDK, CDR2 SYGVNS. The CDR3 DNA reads TGTGCCAGCGCGGGGTTCTCCTACAATGAGCAGTTCTTC. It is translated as CASAGFSYNEQFF.

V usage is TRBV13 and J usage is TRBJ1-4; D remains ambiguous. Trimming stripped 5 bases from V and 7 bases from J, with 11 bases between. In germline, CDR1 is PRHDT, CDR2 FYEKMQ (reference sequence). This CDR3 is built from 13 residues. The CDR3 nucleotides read TGTGCCAGCAGCAAAGAGGCAGGTGAAAAACTGTTTTTT. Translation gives CASSKEAGEKLFF.

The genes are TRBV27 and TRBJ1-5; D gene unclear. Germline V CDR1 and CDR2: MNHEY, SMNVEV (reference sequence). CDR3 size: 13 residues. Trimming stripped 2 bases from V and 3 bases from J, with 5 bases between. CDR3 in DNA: TGTGCCAGCAGTTTACAAAACAATCAGCCCCAGCATTTT. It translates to CASSLQNNQPQHF.

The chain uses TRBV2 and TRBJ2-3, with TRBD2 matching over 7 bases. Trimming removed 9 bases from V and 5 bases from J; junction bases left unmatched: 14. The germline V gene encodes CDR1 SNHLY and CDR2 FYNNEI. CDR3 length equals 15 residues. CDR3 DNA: TGTGCCAGTACACTAGCGCCTTACGGGGGAGATACGCAGTATTTT. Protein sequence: CASTLAPYGGDTQYF.

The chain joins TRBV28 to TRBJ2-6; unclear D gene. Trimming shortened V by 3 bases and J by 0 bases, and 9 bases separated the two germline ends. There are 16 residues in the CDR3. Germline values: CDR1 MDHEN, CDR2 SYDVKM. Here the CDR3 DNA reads TGTGCCAGCAGTTTGGGCGGTTACTCTGGGGCCAACGTCCTGACTTTC. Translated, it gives CASSLGGYSGANVLTF.

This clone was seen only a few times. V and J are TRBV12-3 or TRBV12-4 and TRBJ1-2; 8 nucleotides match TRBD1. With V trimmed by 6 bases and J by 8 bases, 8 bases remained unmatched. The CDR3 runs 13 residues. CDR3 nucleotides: TGTGCCAGCAGCCCGGACAGGGCGGAGGGCTACACCTTC. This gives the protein CASSPDRAEGYTF.

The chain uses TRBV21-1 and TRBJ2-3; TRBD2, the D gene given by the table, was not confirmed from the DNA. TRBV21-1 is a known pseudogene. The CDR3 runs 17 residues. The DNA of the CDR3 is TGTGCCACCGACACTAGCGGGGGGTGTGCTAGCACAGATACGCAGTATTTT. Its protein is CATDTSGGCASTDTQYF.

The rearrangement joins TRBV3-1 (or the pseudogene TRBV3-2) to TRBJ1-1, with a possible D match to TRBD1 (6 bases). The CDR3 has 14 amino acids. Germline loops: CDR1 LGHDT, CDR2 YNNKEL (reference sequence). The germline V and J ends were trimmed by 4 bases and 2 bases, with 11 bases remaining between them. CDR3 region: CASSPWDTNTEAFF. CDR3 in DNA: TGTGCCAGCAGCCCCTGGGACACCAACACTGAAGCTTTCTTT.

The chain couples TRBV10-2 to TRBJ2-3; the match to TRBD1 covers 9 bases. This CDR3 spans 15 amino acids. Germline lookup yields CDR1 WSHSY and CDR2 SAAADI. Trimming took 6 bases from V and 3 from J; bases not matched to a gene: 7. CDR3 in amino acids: CASRGGQGLTDTQYF. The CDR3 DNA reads TGCGCCAGCAGGGGGGGACAGGGATTGACAGATACGCAGTATTTT.

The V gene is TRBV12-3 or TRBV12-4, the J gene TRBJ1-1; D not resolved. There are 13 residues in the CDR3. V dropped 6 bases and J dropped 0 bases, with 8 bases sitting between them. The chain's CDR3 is CASSTGLNTEAFF. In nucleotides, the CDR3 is TGTGCCAGCAGCACCGGGCTGAACACTGAAGCTTTCTTT.

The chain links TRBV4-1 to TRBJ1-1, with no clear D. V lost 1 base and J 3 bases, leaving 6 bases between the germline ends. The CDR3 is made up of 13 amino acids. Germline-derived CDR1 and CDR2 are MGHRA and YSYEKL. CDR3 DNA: TGCGCCAGCAGCCAAGTTAGGGACACTGAAGCTTTCTTT. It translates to CASSQVRDTEAFF.

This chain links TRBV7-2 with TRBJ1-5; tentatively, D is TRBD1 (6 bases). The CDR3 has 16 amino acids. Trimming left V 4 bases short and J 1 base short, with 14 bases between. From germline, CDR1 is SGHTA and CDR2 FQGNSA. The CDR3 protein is CASSSQGSGSNQPQHF. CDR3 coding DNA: TGTGCCAGCAGCTCCCAGGGGTCGGGGAGCAATCAGCCCCAGCATTTT.

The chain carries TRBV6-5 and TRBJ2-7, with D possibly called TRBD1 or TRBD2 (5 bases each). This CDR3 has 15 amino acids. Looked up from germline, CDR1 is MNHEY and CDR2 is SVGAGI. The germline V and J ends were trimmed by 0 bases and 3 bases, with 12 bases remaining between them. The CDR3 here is CASSYSGAGDYEQYF. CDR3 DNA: TGTGCCAGCAGTTACTCAGGGGCCGGGGACTACGAGCAGTACTTC.

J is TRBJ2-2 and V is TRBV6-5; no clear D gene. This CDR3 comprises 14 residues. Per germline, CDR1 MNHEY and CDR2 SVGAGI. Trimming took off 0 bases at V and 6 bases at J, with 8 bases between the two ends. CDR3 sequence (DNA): TGTGCCAGCAGTTACTCAGGAACCTCCGGGGAGCTGTTTTTT. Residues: CASSYSGTSGELFF.

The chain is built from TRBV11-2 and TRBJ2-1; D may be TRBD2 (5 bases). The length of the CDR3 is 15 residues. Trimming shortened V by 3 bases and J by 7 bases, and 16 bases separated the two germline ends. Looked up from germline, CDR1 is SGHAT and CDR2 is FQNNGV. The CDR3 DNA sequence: TGTGCCAGCAGCTTCATACGAGGGATAGGAAATGAGCAGTTCTTC. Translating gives CASSFIRGIGNEQFF. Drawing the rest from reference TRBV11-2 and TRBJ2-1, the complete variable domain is EAGVAQSPRYKIIEKRQSVAFWCNPISGHATLYWYQQILGQGPKLLIQFQNNGVVDDSQLPKDRFSAERLKGVDSTLKIQPAKLEDSAVYLCASSFIRGIGNEQFFGPGTRLTVL.

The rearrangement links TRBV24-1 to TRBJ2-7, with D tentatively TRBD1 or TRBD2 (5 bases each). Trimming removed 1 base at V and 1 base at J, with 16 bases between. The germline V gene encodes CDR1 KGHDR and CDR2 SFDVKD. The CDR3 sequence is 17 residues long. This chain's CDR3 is CATSDLRRDAGSYEQYF. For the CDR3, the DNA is TGTGCCACCAGTGATTTACGCCGGGACGCAGGATCCTACGAGCAGTACTTC.

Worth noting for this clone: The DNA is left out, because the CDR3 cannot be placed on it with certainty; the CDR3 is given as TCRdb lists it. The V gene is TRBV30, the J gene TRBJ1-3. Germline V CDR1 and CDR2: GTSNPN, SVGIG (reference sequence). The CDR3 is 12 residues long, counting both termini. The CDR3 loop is CAWSVGAGTFYF.

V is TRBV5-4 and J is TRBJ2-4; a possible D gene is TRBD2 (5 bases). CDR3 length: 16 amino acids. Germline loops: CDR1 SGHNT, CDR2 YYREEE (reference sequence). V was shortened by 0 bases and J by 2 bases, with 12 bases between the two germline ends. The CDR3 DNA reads TGTGCCAGCAGCTTGGCAGCGGAAAGGACCAAAAACATTCAGTACTTC. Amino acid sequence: CASSLAAERTKNIQYF.

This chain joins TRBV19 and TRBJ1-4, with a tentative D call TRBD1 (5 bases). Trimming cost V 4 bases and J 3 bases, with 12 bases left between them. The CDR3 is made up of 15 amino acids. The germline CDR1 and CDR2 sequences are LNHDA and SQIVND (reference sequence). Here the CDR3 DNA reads TGTGCCAGTAGTACCCGACAGAACTCTAATGAAAAACTGTTTTTT. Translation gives CASSTRQNSNEKLFF.

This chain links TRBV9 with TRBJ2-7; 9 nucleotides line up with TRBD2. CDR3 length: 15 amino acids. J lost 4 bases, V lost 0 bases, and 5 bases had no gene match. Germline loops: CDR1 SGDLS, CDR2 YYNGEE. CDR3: CASSVGTSVLYEQYF. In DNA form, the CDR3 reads TGTGCCAGCAGCGTAGGGACTAGCGTGCTGTACGAGCAGTACTTC. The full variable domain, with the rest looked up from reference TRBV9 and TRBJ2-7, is DSGVTQTPKHLITATGQRVTLRCSPRSGDLSVYWYQQSLDQGLQFLIQYYNGEERAKGNILERFSAQQFPDLHSELNLSSLELGDSALYFCASSVGTSVLYEQYFGPGTRLTVT.

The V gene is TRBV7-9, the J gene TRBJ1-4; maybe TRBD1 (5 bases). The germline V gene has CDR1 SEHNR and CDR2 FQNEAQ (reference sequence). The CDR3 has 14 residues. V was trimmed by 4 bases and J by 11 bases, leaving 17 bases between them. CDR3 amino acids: CASSSTESRGKLFF. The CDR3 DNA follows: TGTGCCAGCAGCTCCACAGAATCTCGGGGGAAACTGTTTTTT.

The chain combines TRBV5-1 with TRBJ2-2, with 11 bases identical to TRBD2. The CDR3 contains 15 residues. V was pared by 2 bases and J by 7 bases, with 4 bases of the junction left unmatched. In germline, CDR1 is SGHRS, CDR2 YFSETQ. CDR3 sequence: CASSFLAGGGGELFF. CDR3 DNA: TGCGCCAGCAGCTTTCTAGCGGGAGGTGGCGGGGAGCTGTTTTTT.

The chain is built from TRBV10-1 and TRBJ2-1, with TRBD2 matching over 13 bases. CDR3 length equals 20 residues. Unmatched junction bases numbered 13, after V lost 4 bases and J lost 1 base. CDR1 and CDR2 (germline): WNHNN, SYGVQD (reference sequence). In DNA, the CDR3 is TGCGCCAGCAGTGGAACAGGGACTAGCGGGAAGGTCAGGTCCTACAATGAGCAGTTCTTC. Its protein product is CASSGTGTSGKVRSYNEQFF.